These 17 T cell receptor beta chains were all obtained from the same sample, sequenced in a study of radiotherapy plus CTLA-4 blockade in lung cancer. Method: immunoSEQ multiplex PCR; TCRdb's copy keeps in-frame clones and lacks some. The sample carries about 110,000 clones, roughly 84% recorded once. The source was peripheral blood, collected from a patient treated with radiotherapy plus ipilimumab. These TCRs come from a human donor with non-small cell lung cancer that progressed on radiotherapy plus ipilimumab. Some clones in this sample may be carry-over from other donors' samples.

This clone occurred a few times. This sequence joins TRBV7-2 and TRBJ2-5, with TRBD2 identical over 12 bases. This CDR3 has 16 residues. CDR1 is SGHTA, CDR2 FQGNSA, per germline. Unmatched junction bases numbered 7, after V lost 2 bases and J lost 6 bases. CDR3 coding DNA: TGTGCCAGCAGCTTAATGCCTAGCGGGGGGGCCCAGACCCAGTACTTC. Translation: CASSLMPSGGAQTQYF.

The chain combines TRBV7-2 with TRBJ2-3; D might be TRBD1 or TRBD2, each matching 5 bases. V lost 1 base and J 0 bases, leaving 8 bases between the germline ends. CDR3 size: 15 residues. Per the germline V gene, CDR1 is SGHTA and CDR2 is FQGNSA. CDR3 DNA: TGTGCCAGCAGCTTAGGCTGGGGGAGCACAGATACGCAGTATTTT. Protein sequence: CASSLGWGSTDTQYF.

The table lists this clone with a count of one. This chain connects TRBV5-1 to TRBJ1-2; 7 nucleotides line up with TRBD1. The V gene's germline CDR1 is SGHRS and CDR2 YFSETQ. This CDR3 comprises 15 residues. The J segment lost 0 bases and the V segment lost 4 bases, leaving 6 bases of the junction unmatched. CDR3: CASSTGDLPNYGYTF. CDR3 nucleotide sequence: TGCGCCAGCAGCACAGGGGACCTACCTAACTATGGCTACACCTTC.

CDR3 nucleotide sequence: TGCGCCAGCAGCCATAGCGGAACAGGCACAGATACGCAGTATTTT. It translates to CASSHSGTGTDTQYF. The rearrangement joins TRBV4-1 to TRBJ2-3; D possibly corresponds to TRBD2 (6 bases). The CDR3 is 15 residues long. Deletions cut 3 bases from V and 1 base from J, with 11 bases between. CDR1 MGHRA and CDR2 YSYEKL come from the germline V gene.

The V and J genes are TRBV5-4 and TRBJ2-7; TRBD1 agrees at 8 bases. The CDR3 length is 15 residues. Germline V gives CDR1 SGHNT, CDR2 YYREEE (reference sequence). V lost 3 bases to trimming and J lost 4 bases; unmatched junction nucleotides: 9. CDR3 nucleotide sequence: TGTGCCAGCAGCTCACGGACAGGGCTAAGGTACGAGCAGTACTTC. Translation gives CASSSRTGLRYEQYF.

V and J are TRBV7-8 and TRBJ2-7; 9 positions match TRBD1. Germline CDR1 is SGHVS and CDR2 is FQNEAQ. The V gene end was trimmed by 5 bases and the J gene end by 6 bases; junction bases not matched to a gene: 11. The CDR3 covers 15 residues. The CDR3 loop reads CASSLWDRVNSEQYF. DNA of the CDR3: TGTGCCAGCAGCCTATGGGACAGGGTTAACTCCGAGCAGTACTTC.

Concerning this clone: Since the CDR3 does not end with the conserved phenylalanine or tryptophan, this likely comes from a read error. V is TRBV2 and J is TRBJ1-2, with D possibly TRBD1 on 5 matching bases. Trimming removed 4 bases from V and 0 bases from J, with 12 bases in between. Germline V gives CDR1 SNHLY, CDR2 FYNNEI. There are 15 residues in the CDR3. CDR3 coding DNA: TGTGCCAGCAGTGTGGGGGGTACCCCTAACTATGGCTACACCTCC. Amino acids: CASSVGGTPNYGYTS.

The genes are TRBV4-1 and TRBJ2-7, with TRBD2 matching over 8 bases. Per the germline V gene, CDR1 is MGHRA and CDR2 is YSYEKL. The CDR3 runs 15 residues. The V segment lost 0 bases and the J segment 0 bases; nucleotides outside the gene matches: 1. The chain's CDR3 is CASSQDLAGSYEQYF. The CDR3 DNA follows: TGCGCCAGCAGCCAAGATCTAGCGGGCTCCTACGAGCAGTACTTC.

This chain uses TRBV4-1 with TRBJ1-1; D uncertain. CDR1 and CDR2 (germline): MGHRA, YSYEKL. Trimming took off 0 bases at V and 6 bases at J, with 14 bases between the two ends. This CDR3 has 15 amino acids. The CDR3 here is CASSQDGYGWAEAFF. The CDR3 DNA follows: TGCGCCAGCAGCCAAGATGGGTATGGTTGGGCTGAAGCTTTCTTT.

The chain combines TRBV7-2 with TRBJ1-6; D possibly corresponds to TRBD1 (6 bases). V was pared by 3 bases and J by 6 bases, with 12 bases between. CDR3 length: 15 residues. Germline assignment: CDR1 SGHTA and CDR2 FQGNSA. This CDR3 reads CASSLVGGLNSPLHF. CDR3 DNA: TGTGCCAGCAGCTTGGTTGGGGGCCTTAATTCACCCCTCCACTTT.

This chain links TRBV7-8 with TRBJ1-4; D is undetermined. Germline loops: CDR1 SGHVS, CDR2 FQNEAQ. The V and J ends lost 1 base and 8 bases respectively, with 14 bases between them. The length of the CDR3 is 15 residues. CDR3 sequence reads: CASSLGTTVTEKLFF. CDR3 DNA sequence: TGTGCCAGCAGCTTAGGTACAACAGTTACCGAAAAACTGTTTTTT.

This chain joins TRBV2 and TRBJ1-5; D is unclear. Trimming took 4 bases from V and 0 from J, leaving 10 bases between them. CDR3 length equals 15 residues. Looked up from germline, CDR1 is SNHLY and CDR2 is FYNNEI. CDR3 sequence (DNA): TGTGCCAGCAGTGTGAACAGCTATAGCAATCAGCCCCAGCATTTT. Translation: CASSVNSYSNQPQHF.

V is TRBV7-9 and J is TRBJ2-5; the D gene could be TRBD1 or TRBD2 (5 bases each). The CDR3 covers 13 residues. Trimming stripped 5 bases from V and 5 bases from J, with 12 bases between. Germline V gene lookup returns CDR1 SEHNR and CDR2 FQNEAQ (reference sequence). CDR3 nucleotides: TGTGCCAGCAGCGCTACCGAGGGGGAGACCCAGTACTTC. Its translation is CASSATEGETQYF.

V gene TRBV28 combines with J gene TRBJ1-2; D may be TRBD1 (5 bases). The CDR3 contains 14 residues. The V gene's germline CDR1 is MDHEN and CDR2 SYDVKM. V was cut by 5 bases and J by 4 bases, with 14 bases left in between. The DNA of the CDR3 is TGTGCCAGCAGTCCCGGGGGGTTCGCCTATGGCTACACCTTC. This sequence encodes CASSPGGFAYGYTF.

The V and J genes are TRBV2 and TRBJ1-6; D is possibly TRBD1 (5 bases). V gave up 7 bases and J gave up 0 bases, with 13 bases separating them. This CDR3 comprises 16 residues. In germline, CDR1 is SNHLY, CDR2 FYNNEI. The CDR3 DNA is TGTGCCAGCAAAACGACAGTATCCTCCTATAATTCACCCCTCCACTTT. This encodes CASKTTVSSYNSPLHF.

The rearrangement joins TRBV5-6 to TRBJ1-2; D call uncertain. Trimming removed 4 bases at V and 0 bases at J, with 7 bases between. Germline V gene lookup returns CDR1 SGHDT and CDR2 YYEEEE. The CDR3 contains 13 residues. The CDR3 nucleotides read TGTGCCAGCAGCCCAGACGCTAACTATGGCTACACCTTC. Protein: CASSPDANYGYTF.

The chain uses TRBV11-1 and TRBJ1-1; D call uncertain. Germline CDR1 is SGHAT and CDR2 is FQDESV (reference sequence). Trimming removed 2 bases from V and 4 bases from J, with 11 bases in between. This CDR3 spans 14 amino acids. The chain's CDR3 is CASSLTGLSTEAFF. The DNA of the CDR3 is TGTGCCAGCAGCTTAACCGGACTGAGCACTGAAGCTTTCTTT.